Described below is a single T cell receptor (beta chain) sequence and its context. Its antigen is undetermined. This may be a read error, as it is one base from a much larger clone. No cell sorting was done before RNA was extracted from the tissue. More than 3 cm separated this lung sample from the edge of the tumor. The library came from three nested PCR rounds adapted from ARM-PCR protocols. TCRdb ran MiXCR on the multiplex PCR reads and lists one entry per CDR3 protein. In the table there are some 80,000 distinct CDR3 sequences, around 80% of which are singletons. This entry comes from a study of tumor and adjacent non-tumor tissue in lung cancer. Study overall: There were roughly 11 adenocarcinoma, a couple of squamous cell carcinoma and 1 small cell lung cancer cases. The patients, 10 men and about five women, were roughly 30 to 80 with stage I to III disease. Around 4 million productive TCRbeta reads were obtained per sample on average. Study-level points and caveats: Top 100 clones took a larger repertoire share in normal lung.

CDR3 length equals 16 residues. The germline CDR1 and CDR2 sequences are MDHEN and SYDVKM. The chain has TRBV28 and TRBJ2-1, with a weak D call TRBD2 (6 bases). Sequenced material: distant non-tumor lung tissue. This sequence originates from a man aged 65 to 85 with non-small cell lung cancer. Here the CDR3 DNA reads TGTGCCAGCAGCTTTACACCGGGACTCGAACTCAGGGAGCATTTCTTC. Translated, it gives CASSFTPGLELREHFF.